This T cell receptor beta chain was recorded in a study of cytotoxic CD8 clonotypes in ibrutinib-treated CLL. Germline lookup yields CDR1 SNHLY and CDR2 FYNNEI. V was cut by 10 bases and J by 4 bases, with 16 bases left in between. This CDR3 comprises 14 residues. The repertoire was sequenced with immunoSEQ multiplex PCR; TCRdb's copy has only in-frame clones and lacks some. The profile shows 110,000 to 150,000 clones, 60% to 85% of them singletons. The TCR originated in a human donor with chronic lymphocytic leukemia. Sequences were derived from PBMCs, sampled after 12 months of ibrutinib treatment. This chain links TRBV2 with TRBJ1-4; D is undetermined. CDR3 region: CATTARAVNEKLFF. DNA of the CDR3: TGTGCCACCACTGCTCGGGCCGTTAATGAAAAACTGTTTTTT.